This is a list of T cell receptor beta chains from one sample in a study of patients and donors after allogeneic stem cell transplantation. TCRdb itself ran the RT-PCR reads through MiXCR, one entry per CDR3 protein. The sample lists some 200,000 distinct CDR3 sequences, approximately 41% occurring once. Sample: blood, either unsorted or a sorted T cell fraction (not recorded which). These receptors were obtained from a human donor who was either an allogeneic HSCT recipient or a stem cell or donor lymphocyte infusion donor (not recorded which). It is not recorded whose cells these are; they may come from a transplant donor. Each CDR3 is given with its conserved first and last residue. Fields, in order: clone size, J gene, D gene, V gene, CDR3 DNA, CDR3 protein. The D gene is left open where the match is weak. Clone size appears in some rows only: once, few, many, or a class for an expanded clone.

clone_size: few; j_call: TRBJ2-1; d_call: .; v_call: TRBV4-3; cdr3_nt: TGCGCCAGCAGCCAAGAAGGCAGGGGTAATGAGCAGTTCTTC; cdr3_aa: CASSQEGRGNEQFF
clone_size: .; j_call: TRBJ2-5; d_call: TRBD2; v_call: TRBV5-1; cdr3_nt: TGCGCCAGCAGCTTGGTTGGGACTAGCCCAGAGACCCAGTACTTC; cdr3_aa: CASSLVGTSPETQYF
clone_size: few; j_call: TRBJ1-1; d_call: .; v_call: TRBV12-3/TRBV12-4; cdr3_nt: TGTGCCAGCAGTCTTACACCTGAAGCTTTCTTT; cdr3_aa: CASSLTPEAFF
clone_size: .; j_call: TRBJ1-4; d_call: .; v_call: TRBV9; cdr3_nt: TGTGCCAGCAGCGCAGGAGGGGGGCGAAGCGAAAAACTGTTTTTT; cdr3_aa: CASSAGGGRSEKLFF
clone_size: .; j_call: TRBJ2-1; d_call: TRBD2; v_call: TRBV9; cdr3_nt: TGTGCCAGCAGGGGGACTACGCTTGAGCAGTTCTTC; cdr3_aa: CASRGTTLEQFF
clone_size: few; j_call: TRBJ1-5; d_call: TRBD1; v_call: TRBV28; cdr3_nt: TGTGCCAGCAGGCAGGACAGGGGATCTTATAGCAATCAGCCCCAGCATTTT; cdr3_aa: CASRQDRGSYSNQPQHF
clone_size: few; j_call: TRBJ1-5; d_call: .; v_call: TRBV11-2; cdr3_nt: TGTGCCAGCAGCCCGGTATGGGGATATCAGCCCCAGCATTTT; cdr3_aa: CASSPVWGYQPQHF
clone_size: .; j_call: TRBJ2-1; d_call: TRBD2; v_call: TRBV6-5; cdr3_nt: TGTGCCAGCAGTCCCACCTTTAGCGGGCGGATAGATGAGCAGTTCTTC; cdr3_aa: CASSPTFSGRIDEQFF
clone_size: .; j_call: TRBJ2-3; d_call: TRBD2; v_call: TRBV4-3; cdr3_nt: TGCGCCAGCAGCCAGTCTAGCGGGAGGACAGATACGCAGTATTTT; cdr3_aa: CASSQSSGRTDTQYF
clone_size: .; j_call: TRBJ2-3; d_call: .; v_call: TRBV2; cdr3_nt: TGTGCCAGCAGTGAAGGAGGGGGGCGCGCAGATACGCAGTATTTT; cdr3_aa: CASSEGGGRADTQYF
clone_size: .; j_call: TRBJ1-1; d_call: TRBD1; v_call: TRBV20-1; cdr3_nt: TGCAGTGCTAGAGTGGGACAGGGGGGGACAGCTTTCTTT; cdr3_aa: CSARVGQGGTAFF
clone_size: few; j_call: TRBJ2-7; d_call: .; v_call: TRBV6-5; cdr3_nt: TGTGCCAGCGGACTACAGGGTTCCTACGAGCAGTACTTC; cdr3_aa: CASGLQGSYEQYF
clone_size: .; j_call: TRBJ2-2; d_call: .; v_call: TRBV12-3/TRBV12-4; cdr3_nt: TGTGCCAGCAGTTTCGGGGGCGGGGAGCTGTTTTTT; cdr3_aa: CASSFGGGELFF
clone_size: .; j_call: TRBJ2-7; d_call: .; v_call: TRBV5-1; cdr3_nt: TGCGCCAGCAGCTTGTCACAGATTGGGTACGAGCAGTACTTC; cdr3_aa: CASSLSQIGYEQYF
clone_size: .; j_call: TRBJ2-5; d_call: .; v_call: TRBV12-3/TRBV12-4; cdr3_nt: TGTGCCAGCAGTTTTCAGTCAGGGCCACGCCAAGAGACCCAGTACTTC; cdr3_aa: CASSFQSGPRQETQYF
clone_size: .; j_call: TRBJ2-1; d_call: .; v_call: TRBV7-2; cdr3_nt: TGTGCCAGCAGCCGAGTAACTCTCTACAATGAGCAGTTCTTC; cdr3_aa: CASSRVTLYNEQFF
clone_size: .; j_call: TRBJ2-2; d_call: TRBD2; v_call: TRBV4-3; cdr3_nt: TGCGCCAGCAGCCAACTCCTAGCGGGTCTGGGCACCGGGGAGCTGTTTTTT; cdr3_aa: CASSQLLAGLGTGELFF
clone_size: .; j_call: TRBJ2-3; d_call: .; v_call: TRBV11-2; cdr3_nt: TGTGCCAGCAGCTCTGCGGTAACAGATACGCAGTATTTT; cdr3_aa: CASSSAVTDTQYF
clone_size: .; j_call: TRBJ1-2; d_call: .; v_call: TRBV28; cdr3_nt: TGTGCCAGCACCGAGACAGGCTCCTATGGCTACACCTTC; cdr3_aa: CASTETGSYGYTF
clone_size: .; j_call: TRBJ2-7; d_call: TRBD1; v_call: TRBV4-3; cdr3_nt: TGCGCCAGCAGCCCCGGTCCGGGACAGGTTGCCTACGAGCAGTACTTC; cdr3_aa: CASSPGPGQVAYEQYF
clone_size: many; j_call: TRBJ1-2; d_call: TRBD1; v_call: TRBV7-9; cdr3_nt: TGTGCCAGCAGCCAGGGACAGCTTTCCTACGGCACCTTC; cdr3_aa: CASSQGQLSYGTF
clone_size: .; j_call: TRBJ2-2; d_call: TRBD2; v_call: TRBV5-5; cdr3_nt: TGTGCCAGCAGCTTCCTGGGGACTAGCGGGAGGGCCTGGACCGGGGAGCTGTTTTTT; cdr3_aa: CASSFLGTSGRAWTGELFF
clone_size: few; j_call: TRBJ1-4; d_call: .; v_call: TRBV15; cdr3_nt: TGTGCCACCAGCGTGCCTGCAACTAATGAAAAACTGTTTTTT; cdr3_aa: CATSVPATNEKLFF
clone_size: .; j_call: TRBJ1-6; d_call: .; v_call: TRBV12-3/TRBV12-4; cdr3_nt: TGTGCCAGCAGTCCATCCGGGACACGGATTTCACCCCTCCACTTT; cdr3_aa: CASSPSGTRISPLHF
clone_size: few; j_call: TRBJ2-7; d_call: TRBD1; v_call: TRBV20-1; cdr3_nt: TGCAGTACCGGGACAGTGAGCTCCTACGAGCAGTACTTC; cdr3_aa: CSTGTVSSYEQYF
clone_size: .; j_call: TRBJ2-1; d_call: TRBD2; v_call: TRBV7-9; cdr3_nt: TGTGCCAGCAGCTCCCAGGGCGGGAGGGAAGACAATGAGCAGTTCTTC; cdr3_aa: CASSSQGGREDNEQFF
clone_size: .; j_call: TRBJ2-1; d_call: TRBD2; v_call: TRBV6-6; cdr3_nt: TGTGCCAGCAGTTGGACTAGCGGGAGGGTTAATGAGCAGTTCTTC; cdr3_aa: CASSWTSGRVNEQFF
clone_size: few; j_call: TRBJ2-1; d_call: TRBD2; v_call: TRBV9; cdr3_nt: TGTGCCAGCAGTGATGCGACGGGACTAGCGGCGGGTGAGCAGTTCTTC; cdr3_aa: CASSDATGLAAGEQFF
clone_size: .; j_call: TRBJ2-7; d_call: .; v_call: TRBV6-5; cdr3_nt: TGTGCCAGCAGTTATAAAGGGCCCAGGGGTGAGCAGTACTTC; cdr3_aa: CASSYKGPRGEQYF
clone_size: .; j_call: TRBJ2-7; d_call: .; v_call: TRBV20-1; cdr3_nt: TGCAGTGCTAGAGATTTGCTAGTGGGGATGGAGCAGTACTTC; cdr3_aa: CSARDLLVGMEQYF
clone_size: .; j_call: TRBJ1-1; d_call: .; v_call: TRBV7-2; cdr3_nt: TGTGCCAGCAGCGACCCAGGGATAAGGTCCACTGAAGCTTTCTTT; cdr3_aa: CASSDPGIRSTEAFF
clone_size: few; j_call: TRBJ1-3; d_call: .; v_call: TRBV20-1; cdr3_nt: TGCAGTGCTCTACAGCTCTCTGGAAACACCATATATTTT; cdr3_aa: CSALQLSGNTIYF
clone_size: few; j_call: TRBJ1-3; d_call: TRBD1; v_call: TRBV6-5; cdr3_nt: TGTGCCAGCAGTACGCAAAGGGGGCCGGCGAGTAATGGAAACACCATATATTTT; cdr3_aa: CASSTQRGPASNGNTIYF
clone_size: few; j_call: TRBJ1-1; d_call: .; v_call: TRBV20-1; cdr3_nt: TGCAGTGCTAGAGACCGCTCTGGGGGCACTGAAGCTTTCTTT; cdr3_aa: CSARDRSGGTEAFF
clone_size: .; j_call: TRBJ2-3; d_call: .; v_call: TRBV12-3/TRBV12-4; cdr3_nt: TGTGCCAGCAGTTTAGATTCTGCAGATACGCAGTATTTT; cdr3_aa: CASSLDSADTQYF
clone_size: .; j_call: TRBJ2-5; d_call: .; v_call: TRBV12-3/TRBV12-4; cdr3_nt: TGTGCCAGCAGTTTTTGGGATCCCCAAGAGACCCAGTACTTC; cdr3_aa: CASSFWDPQETQYF
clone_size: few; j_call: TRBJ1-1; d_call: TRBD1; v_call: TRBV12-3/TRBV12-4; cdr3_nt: TGTGCCAGCAGTACCCGGACAGGGTTTGGTGCTTTCTTT; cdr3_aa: CASSTRTGFGAFF
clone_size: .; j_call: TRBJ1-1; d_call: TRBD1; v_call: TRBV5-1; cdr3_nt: TGCGCCAGCAGCGGGGACAGGAACACTGAAGCTTTCTTT; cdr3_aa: CASSGDRNTEAFF
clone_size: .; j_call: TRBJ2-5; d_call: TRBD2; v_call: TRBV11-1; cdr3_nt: TGTGCCAGCAGCCTCGGACTAGCGGGAGAGGCCGGGCCCCAAGAGACCCAGTACTTC; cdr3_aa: CASSLGLAGEAGPQETQYF
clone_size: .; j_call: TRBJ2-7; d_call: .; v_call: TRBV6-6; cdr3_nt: TGTGCCAGCTCCCCTTCCGGATGGGACGAGCAGTACTTC; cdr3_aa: CASSPSGWDEQYF
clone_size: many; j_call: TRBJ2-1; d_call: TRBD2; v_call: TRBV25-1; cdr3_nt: TGTGCCAGCCCTGGGACTAGCGGGAATTCCTACAATGAGCAGTTCTTC; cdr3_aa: CASPGTSGNSYNEQFF
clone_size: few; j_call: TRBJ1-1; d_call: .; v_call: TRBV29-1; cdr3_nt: TGCAGCGTTTTTAGTGGCGACGGGAGCGTAGGGGCTTTCTTT; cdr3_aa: CSVFSGDGSVGAFF
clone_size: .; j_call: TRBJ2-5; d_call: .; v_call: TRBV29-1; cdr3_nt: TGCAGCGTTGAGAGGGGGCAAGAGACCCAGTACTTC; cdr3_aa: CSVERGQETQYF
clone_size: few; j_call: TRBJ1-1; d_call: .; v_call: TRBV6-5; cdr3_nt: TGTGCCAGCTACAGGGTGGTTCACACTGAAGCTTTCTTT; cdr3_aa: CASYRVVHTEAFF
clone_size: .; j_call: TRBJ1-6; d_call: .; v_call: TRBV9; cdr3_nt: TGTGCCAGCAGCGTAAGAGCTGACGGGACTAATTCACCCCTCCACTTT; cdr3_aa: CASSVRADGTNSPLHF
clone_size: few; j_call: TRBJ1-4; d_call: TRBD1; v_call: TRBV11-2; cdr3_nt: TGTGCCAGCAAGCAGGGGGCGGGTGAAAAACTGTTTTTT; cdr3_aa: CASKQGAGEKLFF
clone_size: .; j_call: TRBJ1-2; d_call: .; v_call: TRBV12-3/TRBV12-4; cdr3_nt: TGTGCCAGCAGTTTTCTCACCCAGATGGACGGGGGAGGCTACACCTTC; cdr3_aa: CASSFLTQMDGGGYTF